In its sample, the clone carrying this T cell receptor beta chain was seen many times. The data were taken from a study of T cells in Graves' hyperthyroidism and ophthalmopathy. J was trimmed by 2 bases and V by 4 bases; bases with no gene match: 4. Germline CDR1 MNHNS, CDR2 SASEGT. The length of the CDR3 is 15 residues. The source material, RNA transcripts, was used to amplify TCR beta CDR3 regions. The HTBI primer set was used in a first-round RT-PCR of the TCR CDR3. TCRdb reprocessed the multiplex PCR reads via MiXCR and lists one record per CDR3 protein. The sample contains a few hundred thousand distinct CDR3 sequences, roughly 14% of which appear only once.

The J gene is TRBJ2-2, the V gene TRBV6-1; 7 nucleotides align to TRBD1. The sequenced sample was blood. This receptor was taken from a woman aged 40 to 55 with Graves' hyperthyroidism that later progressed to Graves' ophthalmopathy. Here the CDR3 reads CASSAGTANTGELFF. CDR3 nucleotide sequence: TGTGCCAGCAGTGCCGGGACAGCAAACACCGGGGAGCTGTTTTTT.